This T cell receptor (beta chain) was observed in a study of CD8+ T cells in alopecia areata (dated by TCRdb to the late 2010s). About the full investigation: Treated patients were enrolled in an open-label pilot trial of oral tofacitinib, 5 to 10 mg twice daily, for moderate-to-severe alopecia areata. Tofacitinib was given for 6 to 18 months, followed by 6 months of follow-up off drug to assess delayed response and recurrence. High-throughput TCRbeta sequencing was used to examine T cell clonal expansion in alopecia areata in both the C3H/HeJ mouse model and human patients. In humans, TCRbeta sequencing was performed on scalp tissue and on sorted CD4+ and CD8+ peripheral blood T cells from healthy controls and from patients with patchy or totalis/universalis alopecia areata. Patients on tofacitinib were biopsied at baseline and after 4 and 24 weeks of treatment, and several of the patients also had a later scalp biopsy. Scalp clonality was compared among normal scalp (n=4), patchy alopecia areata scalp (n=8), and alopecia totalis/universalis scalp (n=8). RNA was obtained with the PAXgene miRNA kit for fixed scalp, the miRNeasy kit for PBMCs, and the RNeasy kit for mouse skin. immunoSEQ multiplex PCR using 35 Vbeta forward primers and 13 Jbeta reverse primers was used to amplify TCRbeta CDR3 regions.

General findings and caveats noted by the study authors: Unlike mouse skin, where gammadelta T cells dominate, normal human skin contains resident alphabeta T cells that get sequenced too, which complicates analysis of the scalp TCR repertoire. Shared TCR sequences between patients were less evident than in mice, which may be partly attributable to HLA diversity in the patient population. Compared with normal scalp, lesional scalp had higher clonality and more expanded CD8+ clones, particularly in alopecia totalis/universalis, a pattern that suggests antigenic drive.

With respect to this clone: This clone's antigen is unknown. No base quality information exists; no much larger clone differs at one position.

As encoded in the germline V gene, CDR1 is SNHLY while CDR2 is FYNNEI. V loses 1 base of germline sequence and J loses 2 bases, and the interval between the two ends is 9 bases. The CDR3 covers 14 residues, taking in both the cysteine and the phenylalanine. Kept here is only the CDR3 DNA, which spans 42 bases and is read in frame from base 1. Library preparation employed the immunoSEQ multiplex PCR assay. For TCR sequencing, RNA was extracted from every sample and reverse transcribed into cDNA to serve as template. SuperScript III was used for first-strand cDNA synthesis, primed with a 2:1 mix of oligo-dT and random hexamers. A synthetic immune receptor repertoire was used to assess amplification bias, and residual bias was removed computationally. Processing in the source paper ran as follows. Raw reads were preprocessed to remove errors, and CDR3 was defined by IMGT conventions from the conserved cysteine to phenylalanine. To get clonality, Shannon entropy was normalized by log2 of the number of productive unique TCRs and the result was subtracted from 1. Whether each scalp clone was CD4 or CD8 was inferred by checking scalp TCRbeta sequences against the CD4 and CD8 repertoires from sorted blood. TCRdb took this table from immuneACCESS and kept in-frame rearrangements with V and J called. Such tables lack part of the clones; where checked against another copy, unresolved V genes explain under half of the gap, and the rest is unexplained. D and trimming come from the DNA, and the V and J calls and clone size come from that table. Here the sample has 150,000 or so clones; over 70% occur a single time. The top ten hold about 15% of the sample.

According to the study, the label for this sample's time point signals: baseline before oral tofacitinib. From alopecia areata patients, peripheral blood was collected along with lesional scalp punch biopsies. After PBMCs were isolated by density centrifugation and stained for CD3, CD4 and CD8, a FACSAria was used to sort CD4+ and CD8+ T cells. The receptor comes from a human donor with alopecia areata. The chain joins TRBV2 to TRBJ2-7; too little of a D gene remains to name it. The specimen comprised CD8+ T cells sorted from blood, sampled at week 0. CDR3 sequence: CASSEGGFPYEQYF. Here is the DNA: TGTGCCAGCAGTGAAGGGGGTTTTCCCTACGAGCAGTACTTC.